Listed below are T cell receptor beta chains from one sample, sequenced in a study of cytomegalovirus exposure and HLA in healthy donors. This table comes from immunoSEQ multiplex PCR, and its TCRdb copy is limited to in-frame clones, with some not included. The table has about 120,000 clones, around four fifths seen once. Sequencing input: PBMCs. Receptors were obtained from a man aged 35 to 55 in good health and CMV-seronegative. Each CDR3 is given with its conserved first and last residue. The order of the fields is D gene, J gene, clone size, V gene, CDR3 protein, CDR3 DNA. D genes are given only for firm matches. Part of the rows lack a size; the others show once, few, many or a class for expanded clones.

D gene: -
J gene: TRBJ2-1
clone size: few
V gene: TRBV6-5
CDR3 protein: CASRGRQTYNEQFF
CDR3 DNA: TGTGCCAGCCGAGGGAGGCAGACGTACAATGAGCAGTTCTTC

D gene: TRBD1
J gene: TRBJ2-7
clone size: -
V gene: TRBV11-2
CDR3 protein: CASSLRRTGDYEQYF
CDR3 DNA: TGTGCCAGCAGCTTACGCAGGACAGGGGATTACGAGCAGTACTTC

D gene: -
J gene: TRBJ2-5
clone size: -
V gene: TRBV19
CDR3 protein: CASSMLGGLGETQYF
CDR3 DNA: TGTGCCAGTAGTATGTTAGGGGGATTAGGGGAGACCCAGTACTTC

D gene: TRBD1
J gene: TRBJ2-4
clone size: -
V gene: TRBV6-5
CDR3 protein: CASRDRDDIQYF
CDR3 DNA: TGTGCCAGCAGAGACAGGGATGACATTCAGTACTTC

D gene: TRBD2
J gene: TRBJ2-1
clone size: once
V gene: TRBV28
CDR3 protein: CASSPTLAGGGNEQFF
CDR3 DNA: TGTGCCAGCAGTCCTACACTAGCGGGAGGTGGTAATGAGCAGTTCTTC

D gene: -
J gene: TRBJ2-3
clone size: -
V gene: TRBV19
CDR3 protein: CASSESRRWADTQYF
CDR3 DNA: TGTGCCAGTAGTGAGTCGAGGAGATGGGCAGATACGCAGTATTTT

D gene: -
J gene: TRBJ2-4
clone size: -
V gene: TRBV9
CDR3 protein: CASSVELGGPLAKNIQYF
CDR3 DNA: TGTGCCAGCAGCGTAGAATTAGGCGGGCCTCTAGCCAAAAACATTCAGTACTTC

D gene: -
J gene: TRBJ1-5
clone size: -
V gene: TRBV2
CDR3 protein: CASSELGPSNQPQHF
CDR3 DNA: TGTGCCAGCAGTGAGTTGGGGCCAAGCAATCAGCCCCAGCATTTT

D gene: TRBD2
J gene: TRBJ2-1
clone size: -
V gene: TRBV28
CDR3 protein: CASSIAGANNEQFF
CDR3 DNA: TGTGCCAGCAGTATAGCGGGAGCGAACAATGAGCAGTTCTTC

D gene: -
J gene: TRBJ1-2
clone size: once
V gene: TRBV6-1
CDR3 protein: CASSELGSNYGYTF
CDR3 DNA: TGTGCCAGCAGTGAACTGGGCAGCAACTATGGCTACACCTTC

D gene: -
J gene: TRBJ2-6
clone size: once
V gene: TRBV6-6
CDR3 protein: CASSYPRSSGANVLTF
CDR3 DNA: TGTGCCAGCAGTTATCCACGGTCATCTGGGGCCAACGTCCTGACTTTC

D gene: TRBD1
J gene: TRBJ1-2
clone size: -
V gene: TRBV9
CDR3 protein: CASSVAGGDRGGSRGYTF
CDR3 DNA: TGTGCCAGCAGCGTAGCTGGTGGGGACAGGGGAGGTTCGCGAGGCTACACCTTC

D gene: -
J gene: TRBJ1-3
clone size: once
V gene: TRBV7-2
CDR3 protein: CASSPRSGNTIYF
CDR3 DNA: TGTGCCAGCAGCCCCCGGTCCGGGAACACCATATATTTT

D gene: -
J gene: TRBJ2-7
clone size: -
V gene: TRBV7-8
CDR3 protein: CASSSRTISYEQYF
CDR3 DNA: TGTGCCAGCAGCTCCAGGACTATCTCCTACGAGCAGTACTTC

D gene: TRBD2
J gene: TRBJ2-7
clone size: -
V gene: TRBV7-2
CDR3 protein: CASSFTSGGTYEQYF
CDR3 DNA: TGTGCCAGCAGCTTTACTAGCGGGGGAACCTACGAGCAGTACTTC

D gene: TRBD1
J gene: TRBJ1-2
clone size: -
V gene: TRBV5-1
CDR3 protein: CASSPDRDGYTF
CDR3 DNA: TGCGCCAGCAGCCCCGACAGGGATGGCTACACCTTC

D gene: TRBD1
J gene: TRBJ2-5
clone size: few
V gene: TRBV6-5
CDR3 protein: CASNAGQGPATQYF
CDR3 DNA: TGTGCCAGCAATGCAGGACAGGGGCCGGCGACCCAGTACTTC

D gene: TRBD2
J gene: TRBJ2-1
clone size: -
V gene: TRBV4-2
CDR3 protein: CASSQPQGTSGSGEQFF
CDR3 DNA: TGTGCCAGCAGCCAACCTCAGGGGACTAGCGGGAGTGGTGAGCAGTTCTTC

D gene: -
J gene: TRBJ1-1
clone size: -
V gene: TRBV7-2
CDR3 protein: CASSYQNTEAFF
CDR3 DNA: TGTGCCAGCAGCTATCAGAACACTGAAGCTTTCTTT

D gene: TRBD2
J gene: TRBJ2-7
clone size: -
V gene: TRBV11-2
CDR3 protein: CASSLGTLAGAGYEQYF
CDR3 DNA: TGTGCCAGCAGCTTGGGAACATTGGCAGGAGCGGGGTACGAGCAGTACTTC

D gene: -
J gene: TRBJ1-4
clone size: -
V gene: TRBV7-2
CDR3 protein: CASSSGGGGEKLFF
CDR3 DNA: TGTGCCAGCAGCTCGGGCGGGGGGGGCGAAAAACTGTTTTTT

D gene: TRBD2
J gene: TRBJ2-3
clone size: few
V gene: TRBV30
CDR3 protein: CAWTSGISTDTQYF
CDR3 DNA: TGTGCCTGGACTAGCGGGATATCCACAGATACGCAGTATTTT

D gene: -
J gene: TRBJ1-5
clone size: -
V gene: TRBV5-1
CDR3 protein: CASSVDSLNQPQHF
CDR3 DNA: TGCGCCAGCAGCGTAGACAGCCTCAATCAGCCCCAGCATTTT

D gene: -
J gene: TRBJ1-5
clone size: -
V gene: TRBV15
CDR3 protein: CATSRDQRSNQPQHF
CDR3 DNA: TGTGCCACCAGCAGAGATCAACGGAGCAATCAGCCCCAGCATTTT

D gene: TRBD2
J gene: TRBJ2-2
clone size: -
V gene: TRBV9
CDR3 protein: CASSPHGASGYDLTGELFF
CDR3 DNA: TGTGCCAGCAGCCCCCACGGGGCTAGCGGTTACGACCTCACCGGGGAGCTGTTTTTT

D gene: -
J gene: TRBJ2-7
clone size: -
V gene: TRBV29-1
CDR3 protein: CSVELADYEQYF
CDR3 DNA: TGCAGCGTTGAACTAGCAGACTACGAGCAGTACTTC

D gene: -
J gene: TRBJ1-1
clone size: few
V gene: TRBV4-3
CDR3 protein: CASSQGQRDTEAFF
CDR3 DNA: TGCGCCAGCAGCCAAGGACAGCGAGACACTGAAGCTTTCTTT

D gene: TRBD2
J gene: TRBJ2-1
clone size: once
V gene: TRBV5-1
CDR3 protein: CASSLSGDSYNEQFF
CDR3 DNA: TGCGCCAGCAGCCTTAGCGGGGACTCCTACAATGAGCAGTTCTTC

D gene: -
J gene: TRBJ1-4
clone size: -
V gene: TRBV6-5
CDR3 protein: CASSRQPTNEKLFF
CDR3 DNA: TGTGCCAGCAGCAGACAGCCAACTAATGAAAAACTGTTTTTT

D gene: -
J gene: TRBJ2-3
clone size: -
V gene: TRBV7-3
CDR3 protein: CASKRDTTSTDTQYF
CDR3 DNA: TGTGCCAGCAAACGGGACACCACTAGCACAGATACGCAGTATTTT

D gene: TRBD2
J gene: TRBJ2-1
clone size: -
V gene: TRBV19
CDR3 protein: CASSMISGGLREQFF
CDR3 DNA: TGTGCCAGTAGTATGATTAGCGGGGGTCTCAGGGAGCAGTTCTTC

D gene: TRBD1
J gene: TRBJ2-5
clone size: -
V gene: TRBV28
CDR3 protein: CASSSPTGFDETQYF
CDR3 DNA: TGTGCCAGCAGTTCGCCGACAGGGTTCGACGAGACCCAGTACTTC

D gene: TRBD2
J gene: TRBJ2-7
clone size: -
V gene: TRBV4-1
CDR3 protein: CASSQGSGGRFYEQYF
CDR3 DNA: TGCGCCAGCAGCCAGGGGTCGGGCGGGAGGTTCTACGAGCAGTACTTC